This T cell receptor beta chain was recorded in a study of T-cell reconstitution after alpha-beta-depleted transplantation in children. General study findings and limits: The authors attributed T-cell counts and diversity one year after transplant mostly to newly produced T cells. About two months after transplant, alpha-beta T cells reportedly came from several hundred expanded graft clones.

This clonotype was recorded a few times. The antigen remains unidentified. The CDR3 runs 14 residues. Germline-derived CDR1 and CDR2 are DFQATT and SNEGSKA (reference sequence). Trimming took 1 base from V and 8 from J, leaving 14 bases between them. TCRbeta library construction was performed incorporating unique molecular identifiers. TCRdb processed the PCR reads anew with MiXCR; each CDR3 protein has one entry. The table has around 800,000 distinct CDR3 sequences, approximately 15% seen once. The source was PBMCs, mostly from graft donor cells, collected 360 days after TCRalphabeta/CD19-depleted stem cell transplant. The gene calls are TRBV20-1 and TRBJ1-4; TRBD1 is a possible D gene (5 bases). The TCR was taken from a male patient under 18 who had a stem cell transplant for acute lymphoblastic leukemia, so the T cells may come from the graft donor. CDR3 protein: CSARAGAGGEKLFF. The CDR3 DNA reads TGCAGTGCTAGAGCTGGGGCGGGAGGGGAAAAACTGTTTTTT.